The 17 T cell receptor beta chains listed next were all sequenced from one sample in a study of OX40 agonist ivuxolimab in advanced cancers. The library relied on the immunoSEQ multiplex PCR assay. This immuneACCESS table, as held by TCRdb, lists in-frame sequences with V and J called but not all clones. Of the missing ones, under half trace to an unresolved V gene in checked studies; the others have no known cause. Counted in this sample were about 48,000 clones; around 84% of them appeared once. Roughly 9.9% of the sample lies in the top ten. Sample: CD4+ or CD8+ T cells sorted from blood, taken in a trial of the OX40 agonist ivuxolimab. The receptors originated from an adult with an advanced solid tumor such as melanoma, head and neck, liver or kidney cancer.

The chain uses TRBV7-2 and TRBJ2-1; maybe TRBD2 (7 bases). The CDR3 spans 16 residues. Trimming pared 3 bases from V and 1 base from J, leaving 13 bases between. CDR1 SGHTA and CDR2 FQGNSA come from the germline V gene. The CDR3 sequence is CASSFLQGGSYNEQFF. The CDR3 bases are TGTGCCAGCAGCTTCTTACAGGGAGGGTCCTACAATGAGCAGTTCTTC.

The gene calls are TRBV28 and TRBJ1-2; weak D call: TRBD1 (5 bases). V was cut by 3 bases and J by 4 bases, with 9 bases left in between. Germline V lookup: CDR1 MDHEN, CDR2 SYDVKM. This CDR3 is 13 amino acids long. The CDR3 sequence: CASSLKTAYGYTF. The CDR3 coding sequence is TGTGCCAGCAGTTTGAAGACAGCCTATGGCTACACCTTC.

This chain connects TRBV29-1 to TRBJ1-2, with D uncertain. V lost 3 bases to trimming and J lost 8 bases, with 28 bases between them. Germline values: CDR1 SQVTM, CDR2 ANQGSEA. The CDR3 loop spans 17 amino acids. The CDR3 bases are TGCAGCGTTGATACCCGGGCGCTAGTCTCTACGAACGGGGGCTACACCTTC. It codes for CSVDTRALVSTNGGYTF.

V and J are TRBV6-1 and TRBJ2-3; TRBD1 matches at 10 bases. Germline loops: CDR1 MNHNS, CDR2 SASEGT. This CDR3 has 15 residues. The V and J ends lost 5 bases and 4 bases, in that order; junction bases with no gene match: 6. This chain's CDR3 is CASSSRQGAADTQYF. The CDR3 DNA sequence: TGTGCCAGCAGTTCCAGACAGGGGGCGGCAGATACGCAGTATTTT.

The V gene is TRBV30, the J gene TRBJ2-1; unclear D gene. Germline CDR1 GTSNPN, CDR2 SVGIG (reference sequence). With 0 bases removed from V and 6 bases from J, the gap between germline ends came to 12 bases. The CDR3 totals 14 residues. The CDR3 protein is CAWSVLRLPNEQFF. CDR3 coding DNA: TGTGCCTGGAGTGTACTAAGGCTCCCCAATGAGCAGTTCTTC.

The V call is TRBV7-2, the J call TRBJ2-1; D is undetermined. The germline gives CDR1 SGHTA, CDR2 FQGNSA. V lost 3 bases, J lost 12 bases, and 15 bases lay in between. The CDR3 is made up of 13 amino acids. DNA for the CDR3: TGTGCCAGCAGCTTTCAAGGCCCCGATGGGCAGTTCTTC. Protein: CASSFQGPDGQFF.

The rearrangement links TRBV6-5 to TRBJ1-2, with 10 bases matching TRBD1. The J segment lost 6 bases and the V segment lost 8 bases, leaving 6 bases of the junction unmatched. Germline loops: CDR1 MNHEY, CDR2 SVGAGI. This CDR3 comprises 13 residues. CDR3 sequence: CASDRGLGNGYTF. The CDR3 coding sequence is TGTGCCAGCGACAGGGGGCTGGGGAATGGCTACACCTTC.

The chain recombines TRBV9 with TRBJ2-3, with D possibly matching TRBD2 (6 bases). With 3 bases removed from V and 0 bases from J, the gap between germline ends came to 14 bases. The CDR3 spans 16 residues. Per the germline V gene, CDR1 is SGDLS and CDR2 is YYNGEE. CDR3 region: CASSAGPAGSTDTQYF. CDR3 in DNA: TGTGCCAGCAGCGCGGGCCCAGCGGGCAGCACAGATACGCAGTATTTT.

The V and J genes are TRBV10-2 and TRBJ1-5; D gene uncertain. V gave up 2 bases and J gave up 3 bases, with 2 bases separating them. The germline CDR1 and CDR2 sequences are WSHSY and SAAADI. This CDR3 has 12 amino acids. The CDR3 sequence is CASSENNQPQHF. DNA for the CDR3: TGCGCCAGCAGTGAGAACAATCAGCCCCAGCATTTT.

The chain joins TRBV7-9 to TRBJ1-2; weak D call: TRBD1 (5 bases). The germline gives CDR1 SEHNR, CDR2 FQNEAQ (reference sequence). Trimming cost V 5 bases and J 2 bases, with 12 bases left between them. CDR3 length: 14 amino acids. CDR3 loop: CASSQAEGNYGYTF. DNA for the CDR3: TGTGCCAGCAGCCAAGCGGAGGGGAACTATGGCTACACCTTC. Combining the CDR3 with reference TRBV7-9 and TRBJ1-2 gives the whole variable domain DTGVSQNPRHKITKRGQNVTFRCDPISEHNRLYWYRQTLGQGPEFLTYFQNEAQLEKSRLLSDRFSAERPKGSFSTLEIQRTEQGDSAMYLCASSQAEGNYGYTFGSGTRLTVV.

This chain links TRBV6-5 with TRBJ2-7; TRBD2 agrees at 8 bases. The CDR3 is made up of 15 amino acids. Germline-derived CDR1 and CDR2 are MNHEY and SVGAGI. The V and J ends lost 0 bases and 3 bases, in that order; junction bases with no gene match: 4. In DNA form, the CDR3 reads TGTGCCAGCAGTTACTCGCCCCGGGAGGGCTACGAGCAGTACTTC. Its translation: CASSYSPREGYEQYF.

Points on this clone: The junction shows a germline mismatch at one end, possibly a read error. J is TRBJ2-1 and V is TRBV7-7, with TRBD1 matching 9 bases. Germline assignment: CDR1 SSHAT and CDR2 FNYEAQ (reference sequence). The CDR3 is 15 residues long. Written as DNA, the CDR3 is TGTGCTAGCAGCTTAGGGACAGGGACCTACAATGAGCAGTTCTTC. It translates to CASSLGTGTYNEQFF.

V is TRBV28 and J is TRBJ2-5, with 7 positions matching TRBD2. The germline V gene has CDR1 MDHEN and CDR2 SYDVKM. This CDR3 spans 13 amino acids. V lost 5 bases to trimming and J lost 3 bases; unmatched junction nucleotides: 3. CDR3 in amino acids: CASSAGVEETQYF. CDR3 DNA: TGTGCCAGCAGTGCGGGGGTAGAAGAGACCCAGTACTTC.

The J gene is TRBJ2-2, the V gene TRBV29-1; D not certain. The CDR3 consists of 15 residues. V was trimmed by 5 bases and J by 3 bases, leaving 16 bases between them. Looked up from germline, CDR1 is SQVTM and CDR2 is ANQGSEA. CDR3 DNA: TGCAGCGTTAAATCCTCCGGGTATGACACCGGGGAGCTGTTTTTT. This translates into CSVKSSGYDTGELFF.

This chain connects TRBV6-1 to TRBJ1-4, with 7 nucleotides matching TRBD1. V was clipped by 4 bases and J by 7 bases; unmatched bases: 6. Per the germline V gene, CDR1 is MNHNS and CDR2 is SASEGT. This CDR3 comprises 14 residues. As DNA, the CDR3 is TGTGCCAGCAGTGCTGACAGGGAGGGTGAAAAACTGTTTTTT. Protein product: CASSADREGEKLFF.

The chain uses TRBV11-1 and TRBJ2-2; D remains unclear. V was shortened by 4 bases and J by 7 bases, with 13 bases between the two germline ends. From germline, CDR1 is SGHAT and CDR2 FQDESV (reference sequence). CDR3 size: 14 residues. The CDR3 protein is CASSSGFYLGELFF. The CDR3 DNA reads TGTGCCAGCAGCTCAGGATTTTATCTCGGGGAGCTGTTTTTT.

V usage is TRBV5-5 and J usage is TRBJ2-2, with TRBD2 as a possible D gene (6 bases). The CDR3 consists of 16 residues. The V gene's germline CDR1 is SGHKS and CDR2 YYEKEE (reference sequence). Trimming pared 4 bases from V and 2 bases from J, leaving 15 bases between. The CDR3 DNA sequence: TGTGCCAGCAGCACTTCGTGGCGGGAAAACACCGGGGAGCTGTTTTTT. Its translation is CASSTSWRENTGELFF.